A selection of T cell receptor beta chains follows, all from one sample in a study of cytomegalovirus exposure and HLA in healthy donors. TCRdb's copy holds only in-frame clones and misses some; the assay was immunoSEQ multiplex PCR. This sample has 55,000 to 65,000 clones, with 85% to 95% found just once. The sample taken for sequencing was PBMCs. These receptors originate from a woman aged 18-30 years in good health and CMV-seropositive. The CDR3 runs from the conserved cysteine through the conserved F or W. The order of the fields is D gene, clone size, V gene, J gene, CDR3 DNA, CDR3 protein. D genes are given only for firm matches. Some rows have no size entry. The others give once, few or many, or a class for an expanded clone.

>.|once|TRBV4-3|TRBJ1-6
TGCGCCAGCAGCCAAGCTGCGCAGGCCTATTCACCCCTCCACTTT
CASSQAAQAYSPLHF
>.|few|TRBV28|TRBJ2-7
TGTGCCAGCAGGGGCGGACATCAGACCACCTACGAGCAGTACTTC
CASRGGHQTTYEQYF
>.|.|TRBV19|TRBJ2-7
TGTGCCAGTAGTATCTCCTACAGGATACTGAGCTCCTACGAGCAGTACTTC
CASSISYRILSSYEQYF
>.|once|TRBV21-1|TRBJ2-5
TGTGCCAGCGGGACTAGCGGGGGGGCTAGGGAGACCCAGTACTTC
CASGTSGGARETQYF
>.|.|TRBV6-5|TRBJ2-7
TGTGCCAGCAGTTACGACAGCTACGAGCAGTACTTC
CASSYDSYEQYF
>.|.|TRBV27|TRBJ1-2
TGTGCCAGCAGTTTAACCAGACTGAACTATGGCTACACCTTC
CASSLTRLNYGYTF
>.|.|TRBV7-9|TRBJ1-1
TGTGCCAGCAGCTTAAAATTTGTGGCAGGGGACGCTTTCTTT
CASSLKFVAGDAFF
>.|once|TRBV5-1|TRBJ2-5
TGCGCCAGCAGCCGAGAGACCCAGTACTTC
CASSRETQYF
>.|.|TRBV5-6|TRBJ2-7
TGTGCCAGCAGCTTAGTCCAGGGTTTCGAGCAGTACTTC
CASSLVQGFEQYF
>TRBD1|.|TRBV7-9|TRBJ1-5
TGTGCCAGCAGCTTAGGGACAGGTCCTAATCAGCCCCAGCATTTT
CASSLGTGPNQPQHF
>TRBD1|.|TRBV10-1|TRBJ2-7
TGCGCCACCCACCCGACCAGGGGACAGGGCGCCTTGTACTTC
CATHPTRGQGALYF
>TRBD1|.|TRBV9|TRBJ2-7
TGTGCCAGCAGCCCAGTGGACAGGGGATTAGGGGAGCAGTACTTC
CASSPVDRGLGEQYF
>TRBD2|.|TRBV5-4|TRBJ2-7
TGTGCCAGCAGCACACCCAGCGGGGGGCCCTCCTACGAGCAGTACTTC
CASSTPSGGPSYEQYF
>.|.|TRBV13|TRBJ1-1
TGTGCCAGCAGCTTACGAGGGTTAACTGAAGCTTTCTTT
CASSLRGLTEAFF
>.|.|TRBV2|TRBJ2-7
TGTGCCAGCAGTGTTAGGGGCTCAACCTACGAGCAGTACTTC
CASSVRGSTYEQYF
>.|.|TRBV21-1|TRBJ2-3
TGTGCCAGCAGCAAAACGAGTTCCACAGATACGCAGTATTTT
CASSKTSSTDTQYF
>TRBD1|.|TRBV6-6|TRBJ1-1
TGTGCCAGCAGTTACTCGGGGCAGGGGGCGAGGGTAGCTTTCTTT
CASSYSGQGARVAFF
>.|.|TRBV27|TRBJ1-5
TGTGCCAGCCGGATGACAGGCAATCAGCCCCAGCATTTT
CASRMTGNQPQHF
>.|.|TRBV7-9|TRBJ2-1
TGTGCCAGCAGCTGGGGCTCCAACAATGAGCAGTTCTTC
CASSWGSNNEQFF
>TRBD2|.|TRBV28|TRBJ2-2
TGTGCCAGCAGTCTACCCCGGACTAGCGGGCCTACCGGGGAGCTGTTTTTT
CASSLPRTSGPTGELFF
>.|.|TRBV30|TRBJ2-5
TGTGCCTGGGATAGGAGTACCGAGACCCAGTACTTC
CAWDRSTETQYF
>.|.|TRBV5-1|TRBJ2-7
TGCGCCAGCGGATCAACAACCACAGGGATCTACGAGCAGTACTTC
CASGSTTTGIYEQYF
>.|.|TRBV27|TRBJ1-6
TGTGCCAGCAGTTTAAACCCCCTAGGCTCCTATAATTCACCCCTCCACTTT
CASSLNPLGSYNSPLHF
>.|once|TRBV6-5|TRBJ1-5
TGTGCCAGCAGAACAGGGCGTAGCAATCAGCCCCAGCATTTT
CASRTGRSNQPQHF
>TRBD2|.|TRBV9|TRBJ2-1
TGTGCCAGCAGCGTTGGATTAAGCGGGGGGCCGTACAATGAGCAGTTCTTC
CASSVGLSGGPYNEQFF
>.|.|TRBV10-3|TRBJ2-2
TGTGCCATCAGTGAGTCGATCAGCGAGACCGGGGAGCTGTTTTTT
CAISESISETGELFF
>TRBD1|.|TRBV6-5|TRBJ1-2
TGTGCCAGCAGTTACGGTGAGGGACAGCCCTATGGCTACACCTTC
CASSYGEGQPYGYTF
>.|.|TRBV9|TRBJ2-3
TGTGCCAGCAGCGTAGGGTCAACTAGCACAGATACGCAGTATTTT
CASSVGSTSTDTQYF
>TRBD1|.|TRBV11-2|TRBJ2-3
TGTGCCAGCAGCATCACTCTCGGGACAGACACAGATACGCAGTATTTT
CASSITLGTDTDTQYF
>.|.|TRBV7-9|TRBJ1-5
TGTGCCAGCAGCAGCCGACAGGGCAATCAGCCCCAGCATTTT
CASSSRQGNQPQHF
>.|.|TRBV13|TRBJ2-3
TGTGCCAGCAGCACCAGGGATACGCAGTATTTT
CASSTRDTQYF
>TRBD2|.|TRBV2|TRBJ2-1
TGTGCCAGCAGTGAAAGGCTAGCGGGGGGGCCTGGTAATGAGCAGTTCTTC
CASSERLAGGPGNEQFF
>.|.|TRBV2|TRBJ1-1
TGTGCCAGCAAGGTTGAGAGGGAAACTGAAGCTTTCTTT
CASKVERETEAFF
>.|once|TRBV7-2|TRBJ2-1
TGTGCCAGCAGCTTAGCGAGAGGGCCATCCTACAATGAGCAGTTCTTC
CASSLARGPSYNEQFF
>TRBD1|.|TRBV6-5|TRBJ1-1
TGTGCCAGCATTCGGGACAGGGCGGTGAACACTGAAGCTTTCTTT
CASIRDRAVNTEAFF
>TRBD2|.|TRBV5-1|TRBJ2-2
TGCGCCAGCAGCTTGCCGCGTAACAAATTGACTAGCGGAAAAGACACCGGGGAGCTGTTTTTT
CASSLPRNKLTSGKDTGELFF
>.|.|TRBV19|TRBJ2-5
TGTGCCAGTAGTTTCGGGGGACAAGAGACCCAGTACTTC
CASSFGGQETQYF
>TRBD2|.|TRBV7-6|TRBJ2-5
TGTGCCAGCAGCATCCAGAGATGGCTAGCGGGACAAGAGACCCAGTACTTC
CASSIQRWLAGQETQYF
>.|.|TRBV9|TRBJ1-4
TGTGCCAGCAGCGTAGGCGGGAACCCAACTAATGAAAAACTGTTTTTT
CASSVGGNPTNEKLFF
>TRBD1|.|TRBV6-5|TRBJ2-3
TGTGCCAGCAGTTGGGGACAGGGGACAGATACGCAGTATTTT
CASSWGQGTDTQYF
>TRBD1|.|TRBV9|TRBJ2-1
TGTGCCAGCAGCCCCTGGGGGACAGGGCCATACAATGAGCAGTTCTTC
CASSPWGTGPYNEQFF
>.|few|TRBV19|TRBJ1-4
TGTGCCAGTAGTCCCGCGGGGTTGAGGAAACTGTTTTTT
CASSPAGLRKLFF
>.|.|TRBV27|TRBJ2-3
TGTGCCAGCAGTTTATTTGAGAGCACAGATACGCAGTATTTT
CASSLFESTDTQYF
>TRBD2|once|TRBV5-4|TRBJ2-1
TGTGCCAGCAGCCCCGGGACTAGCGGGAGGGGCAATAACAATGAGCAGTTCTTC
CASSPGTSGRGNNNEQFF
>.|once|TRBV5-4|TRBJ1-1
TGTGCCAGCAGCTTGGACAGGGACCACACTGAAGCTTTCTTT
CASSLDRDHTEAFF
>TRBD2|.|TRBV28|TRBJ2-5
TGTGCCAGCAGTCCGCTAGCGGGAGTGGGGGAGACCCAGTACTTC
CASSPLAGVGETQYF
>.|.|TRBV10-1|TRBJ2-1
TGCGCCAGCTCCGAGGTAGGGACTGCCGTTTTCTGCTACAATGAGCAGTTCTTC
CASSEVGTAVFCYNEQFF